This TCR beta chain was captured in a study of T cells in tuberculosis. Regarding the study as a whole: Some low-affinity tetramer-binding T cells may be absent from this sample.

Sequencing of TCR-alpha and TCR-beta chains was unpaired. Assay used: immunoSEQ multiplex PCR; TCRdb lists only in-frame clones, some missing. Of around 60,000 clones detected, 81% appear once; the ten largest clones hold roughly 12%. The V end was cut by 4 bases, the J end by 1 base, with 10 bases between. Germline values: CDR1 MNHNS, CDR2 SASEGT. The CDR3 length is 14 residues. Cells were sorted from thawed PBMC rested overnight and stained with GMM-loaded CD1B tetramer, viability dye and anti-CD3. CD1B tetramers were loaded with Rhodococcus equi-derived C32 glucose monomycolate. Before cryopreservation, the sorted PBMC lost their CD14-expressing monocytes. Tetramer-negative cells, roughly 97,000 per donor, were also sorted.

This clonotype originated in an adult woman with latent tuberculosis. Sequenced input: CD1b-GMM tetramer-negative cells sorted from PBMCs. The chain carries TRBV6-1 and TRBJ1-1; no clear D. CDR3 in amino acids: CASSGIQRNTEAFF. CDR3 coding DNA: TGTGCCAGCAGTGGGATACAGAGGAACACTGAAGCTTTCTTT.